Reported below is one T cell receptor (beta chain). This study enrolled people aged roughly 18 to 89 from around 26 US geographic areas. This sample was included in a study of blood T cell repertoires in COVID-19. V lost 3 bases to trimming and J lost 2 bases; unmatched junction nucleotides: 9. The V gene's germline CDR1 is MGHRA and CDR2 YSYEKL. The CDR3 covers 17 residues. Generated by immunoSEQ multiplex PCR, the TCRdb table keeps only in-frame clones and is missing some. This table has about 300,000 clones, around nine tenths appearing once. This TCR came from a woman in her 40s who had recovered from COVID-19. Material: PBMCs or T cells enriched from blood (not recorded which). This rearrangement joins TRBV4-1 to TRBJ1-2; 10 bases are a match to TRBD1. The CDR3 DNA reads TGCGCCAGCAGCCAGACAGGGGGCCTGGCTGGGAACTATGGCTACACCTTC. The encoded protein is CASSQTGGLAGNYGYTF.